This TCR beta chain was sequenced in a study of T cells in Graves' hyperthyroidism and ophthalmopathy. Losses at the gene ends were 0 bases for V and 4 bases for J; bases not matched to a gene: 6. Germline CDR1 and CDR2: LNHNV and YYDKDF (reference sequence). This CDR3 comprises 16 residues. Amplification of TCR beta CDR3 regions used RNA as the template. The HTBI primer set was used in a first-round RT-PCR of the TCR CDR3. TCRdb fed the multiplex PCR reads into MiXCR, producing one record per CDR3 protein. The sample contains hundreds of thousands of distinct CDR3 sequences, approximately 15% of which appear only once. This clonotype has ten or more counts.

This clonotype was sampled from a woman in her 30s with Graves' hyperthyroidism. Sequencing was carried out using blood. The chain joins TRBV15 to TRBJ2-1, with 7 bases that match TRBD2. CDR3: CATSRDIGGRYNEQFF. For the CDR3, the DNA is TGTGCCACCAGCAGAGATATAGGCGGGAGATACAATGAGCAGTTCTTC.